This section outlines one T cell receptor beta chain sequence together with its context. Its specific antigen is unknown. No qualities accompany the bases; no much larger clone lies one base away. The data originate from a study of blood T cell repertoires in COVID-19 (dated by TCRdb to about 2020). Study-wide context: The collaborator samples originated in the United States, Italy and Spain and spanned the acute and convalescent phases of COVID-19. The samples were drawn from two sources: the first 160 participants of the ongoing ImmuneRACE study, and 1,000 to 1,500 subjects contributed by 6 global collaborators. Subjects who had been exposed to COVID-19, were actively infected with it, or had recovered from it provided the deeply sampled blood TCRbeta repertoires that made up the dataset. The sample metadata nearly always contained a de-identified subject ID, COVID-19 status, age in years and sex. The repertoires were released in a freely available public database intended as a resource for research on the immune response to SARS-CoV-2. The prospective study material was composed of cDNA or gDNA derived from T cells, B-cell-depleted T cells, or PBMCs. Where available, HLA class I and class II types were obtained from metadata supplied by the sample provider rather than from assay-based typing.

V trim: 4 bases; J trim: 7 bases; unmatched bases: 11. The cysteine opens and the phenylalanine closes a CDR3 of 18 amino acids. Left in the record is the CDR3 DNA by itself, 54 bases read in frame from the first base. The germline V gene provides CDR1 SGHRS and CDR2 YFSETQ. Study-wide conclusions, independent of this receptor: Clinical and demographic metadata were provided uncurated, with the amount varying by source and participant.

TCRbeta CDR3 regions were amplified from genomic DNA using the immunoSEQ Assay, a bias-controlled multiplex PCR. Per the source publication's procedure: Within the assay, amplification of reference gene primers was used to estimate how many nucleated cells each sample contained. To quantify the absolute abundance of each unique TCRbeta CDR3 rearrangement, sequence reads were collapsed and filtered. For each sample, productive Simpson clonality was calculated by taking the square root of Simpson's diversity index across productive rearrangements. In TCRdb, the immuneACCESS table is reduced to in-frame sequences with V and J assigned. These tables do not hold every clone; where another copy was compared, an unresolved V gene accounts for under half, and the others remain unexplained. The D gene and trimming were derived from the DNA, and the V and J assignments and clone size from that table. This sample lists approximately 390,000 clones; 88% were detected once. The ten largest clonotypes hold roughly 2% of the sample.

In the prospective study, participants were 18 to 89 years old, resided in 20 to 30 geographic areas of the United States, and were enrolled through a virtual design. In the prospective study, participants were assigned to cohorts based on the clinical history participants reported in a screening survey and a study questionnaire. Mobile phlebotomists in the prospective study collected whole blood, serum and a nasopharyngeal or oropharyngeal swab from every participant. Participants in the prospective study had the option to provide additional blood draws and questionnaires over a roughly 2-month period. Before DNA extraction, blood samples from the prospective study were shipped at room temperature or frozen.

The clonotype comes from a woman aged 35 to 49 with acute COVID-19. The sample was PBMCs or T cells enriched from blood (not recorded which). The chain employs TRBV5-1 and TRBJ2-1; a stretch of 16 junction bases matches TRBD2. The nucleotide sequence reads TGCGCCAGCAGCCCAATTCCCGGGACTAGCGGGGGGGGGAATGAGCAGTTCTTC. It specifies CASSPIPGTSGGGNEQFF.